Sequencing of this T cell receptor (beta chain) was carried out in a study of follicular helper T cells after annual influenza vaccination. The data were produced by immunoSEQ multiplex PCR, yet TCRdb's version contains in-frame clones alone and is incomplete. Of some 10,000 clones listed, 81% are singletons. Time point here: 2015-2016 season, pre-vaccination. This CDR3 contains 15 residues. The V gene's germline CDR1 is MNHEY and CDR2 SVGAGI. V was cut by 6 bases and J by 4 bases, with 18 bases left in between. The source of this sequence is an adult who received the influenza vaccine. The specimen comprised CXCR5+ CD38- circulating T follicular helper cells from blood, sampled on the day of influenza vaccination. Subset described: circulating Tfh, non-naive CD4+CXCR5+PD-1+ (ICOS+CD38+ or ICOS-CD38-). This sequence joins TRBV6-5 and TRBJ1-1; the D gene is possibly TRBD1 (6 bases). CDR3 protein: CASRSLQGGSTEAFF. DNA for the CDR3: TGTGCCAGCAGATCACTACAGGGCGGGAGCACTGAAGCTTTCTTT.